This TCR beta chain was identified in a study of spatial heterogeneity in lung cancer. About the study: In raw reads, more than 9.5 appearances on average were recorded for each unique TCR and UMI combination.

Time point given: sample taken at primary tumor resection. The donor population consisted of about 75 patients with untreated, early-stage non-small cell lung cancer. Whole RNA, isolated from tumor, nontumor lung or frozen PBMC, was sequenced without prior sorting. All TCR cDNA molecules were individually tagged with a unique molecular identifier. One entry per CDR3 protein results from TCRdb running MiXCR on the 5' RACE reads. Among 30,000 to 45,000 distinct CDR3 sequences listed, approximately 3% were seen once. This clonotype appeared many times. The germline V and J ends were trimmed by 6 bases and 9 bases, with 18 bases remaining between them. This CDR3 region has 14 residues.

Here the sequenced sample was normal lung tissue next to the tumor, taken at surgery. The chain carries TRBV12-3 or TRBV12-4 and TRBJ2-4; D is undetermined. The clonotype was recovered from a male donor with early-stage non-small cell lung cancer. In nucleotides, the CDR3 is TGTGCCAGCAGAATTAACCTCGCGGTCGGCATTCAGTACTTC. The encoded protein is CASRINLAVGIQYF.